A single T cell receptor beta chain is shown here with its context. Trimming pared 1 base from V and 11 bases from J, leaving 3 bases between. Germline-derived CDR1 and CDR2 are LGHDT and YNNKEL (reference sequence). This CDR3 has 10 residues. This record belongs to a study of control samples from healthy donors and cancer patients. Only in-frame clones appear in the TCRdb table, and some are missing; sequencing was by immunoSEQ multiplex PCR. Here the sample spans about 98,000 clones, 82% being singletons. Source material: blood. This TCR was sampled from a man in his fifties or sixties in good health. The chain combines TRBV3-1 (or the pseudogene TRBV3-2) with TRBJ2-1; no definite D call. CDR3 sequence reads: CASSQGKQFF. As DNA, the CDR3 is TGTGCCAGCAGCCAAGGAAAGCAGTTCTTC.